This passage covers 31 T cell receptor beta chains from one sample sequenced in a study of CD8+ T cells in alopecia areata. This sample's treatment: oral pan-JAK inhibitor, 5-10 mg twice daily. Extraction and reverse transcription of RNA yielded cDNA as the sequencing template. The method was immunoSEQ multiplex PCR; TCRdb's version includes in-frame clones alone and lacks a portion of them. The sample comprises 150,000 to 200,000 clones, roughly 46% of which are singletons, and over 9% rests with the top ten. Sequencing used CD8+ T cells sorted from blood, obtained at week 52, from a patient treated with tofacitinib. The receptors stem from a human donor with alopecia areata.

The V call is TRBV5-3, the J call TRBJ1-1, with D possibly matching TRBD1 (5 bases). TRBV5-3 is identified as an open reading frame with a role that is uncertain. The CDR3 is 14 amino acids. Trimming pared 5 bases from V and 3 bases from J, leaving 14 bases between. CDR3 nucleotide sequence: TGTGCCAGAAGGTCAGGGAAGATGGACACTGAAGCTTTCTTT. Its protein is CARRSGKMDTEAFF.

The chain couples TRBV30 to TRBJ2-1; unclear D gene. Deletions cut 0 bases from V and 9 bases from J, with 9 bases between. The CDR3 has 12 residues. Per germline, CDR1 GTSNPN and CDR2 SVGIG (reference sequence). CDR3 protein: CAWSVGSGEQFF. As DNA, the CDR3 is TGTGCCTGGAGTGTAGGGTCAGGTGAGCAGTTCTTC. Supplemented by reference TRBV30 and TRBJ2-1, the full variable domain reads SQTIHQWPATLVQPVGSPLSLECTVEGTSNPNLYWYRQAAGRGLQLLFYSVGIGQISSEVPQNLSASRPQDRQFILSSKKLLLSDSGFYLCAWSVGSGEQFFGPGTRLTVL.

This clone turned up a few times. The V and J genes are TRBV7-9 and TRBJ1-1; D remains ambiguous. The CDR3 length is 12 residues. CDR1 is SEHNR, CDR2 FQNEAQ, per germline (reference sequence). V was cut by 4 bases and J by 4 bases, with 7 bases left in between. CDR3 nucleotide sequence: TGTGCCAGCAGCTCAGGCTCCACTGAAGCTTTCTTT. Its protein is CASSSGSTEAFF.

V is TRBV30 and J is TRBJ1-2, with 7 bases that match TRBD1. The junction had 8 bases not matched to a gene; V was cut back by 0 bases and J by 4 bases. Germline V gene sequence: CDR1 GTSNPN, CDR2 SVGIG (reference sequence). This CDR3 has 15 amino acids. In DNA form, the CDR3 reads TGTGCCTGGAGTGTAAGGGGGCCGTGGGTCTATGGCTACACCTTC. Amino acids: CAWSVRGPWVYGYTF.

The V and J genes are TRBV4-1 and TRBJ2-2; D might be TRBD1 (6 bases). The CDR3 runs to 16 residues. Per the germline V gene, CDR1 is MGHRA and CDR2 is YSYEKL. V lost 4 bases to trimming and J lost 4 bases, with 16 bases between them. The CDR3 sequence is CASSLLGAPSTGELFF. The CDR3 coding sequence is TGCGCCAGCAGCCTCCTGGGGGCCCCGAGCACCGGGGAGCTGTTTTTT.

CDR3 nucleotides: TGTGCCAGCACTATACCGGGACAGGGCCCTCCCGAGCAGTACTTC. Amino acid sequence: CASTIPGQGPPEQYF. The rearrangement uses TRBV7-9 and TRBJ2-7; 9 positions agree with TRBD1. Germline V gene lookup returns CDR1 SEHNR and CDR2 FQNEAQ (reference sequence). Losses at the gene ends were 7 bases for V and 6 bases for J; bases not matched to a gene: 13. This CDR3 region has 15 residues.

This clone has a handful of counts. The chain has TRBV25-1 and TRBJ2-3, with D perhaps assigned TRBD1 or TRBD2 (6 bases each). From germline, CDR1 is MGHDK and CDR2 SYGVNS. V was shortened by 4 bases and J by 7 bases, with 12 bases between the two germline ends. This CDR3 comprises 13 residues. The CDR3 reads CASSAGGVNTQYF. CDR3 bases: TGTGCCAGCAGTGCCGGGGGCGTGAATACGCAGTATTTT.

This clone was counted between two and nine times. V gene TRBV7-9 combines with J gene TRBJ1-5, with TRBD1 identical over 10 bases. This CDR3 is 15 amino acids long. Germline V CDR1 and CDR2: SEHNR, FQNEAQ (reference sequence). V gave up 4 bases and J gave up 2 bases; unmatched junction bases: 2. The CDR3 sequence: CASSYGTGGNQPQHF. The CDR3 coding sequence is TGTGCCAGCAGCTACGGGACAGGGGGCAATCAGCCCCAGCATTTT.

This clone has more than one count but fewer than ten. The chain employs TRBV5-1 and TRBJ2-1; unclear D gene. With 0 bases removed from V and 3 bases from J, the gap between germline ends came to 10 bases. Per germline, CDR1 SGHRS and CDR2 YFSETQ. The CDR3 totals 15 residues. CDR3 nucleotides: TGCGCCAGCAGCTTGGAAGGTAGATACTACAATGAGCAGTTCTTC. Amino acids: CASSLEGRYYNEQFF. Together with reference TRBV5-1 and TRBJ2-1, the CDR3 gives the full variable domain: KAGVTQTPRYLIKTRGQQVTLSCSPISGHRSVSWYQQTPGQGLQFLFEYFSETQRNKGNFPGRFSGRQFSNSRSEMNVSTLELGDSALYLCASSLEGRYYNEQFFGPGTRLTVL.

The sample holds a few counts of this clone. The gene calls are TRBV29-1 and TRBJ2-3, with D unclear. Germline CDR1 is SQVTM and CDR2 is ANQGSEA. V lost 4 bases, J lost 1 base, and 15 bases lay in between. CDR3 length: 15 residues. CDR3 sequence reads: CSVAGSFSGTDTQYF. The CDR3 DNA reads TGCAGCGTTGCTGGAAGCTTCTCCGGCACAGATACGCAGTATTTT.

This clone was seen a handful of times. CDR3 in DNA: TGTGCCAGCAGCGTAGAATGGTATGGTGAAAAACTGTTTTTT. Translation: CASSVEWYGEKLFF. The chain has TRBV9 and TRBJ1-4; no reliable D call. Germline V gives CDR1 SGDLS, CDR2 YYNGEE. This CDR3 has 14 residues. V shed 0 bases and J shed 7 bases, with 10 bases lying between them.

The V and J genes are TRBV6-5 and TRBJ1-5, with 11 positions matching TRBD1. V lost 10 bases, J lost 6 bases, and 5 bases stayed unmatched. Germline V gene lookup returns CDR1 MNHEY and CDR2 SVGAGI. The CDR3 length is 13 residues. The CDR3 loop is CATGQGAPQPQHF. CDR3 nucleotide sequence: TGTGCCACAGGACAGGGGGCTCCTCAGCCCCAGCATTTT.

The chain carries TRBV13 and TRBJ2-5, with 7 bases fitting TRBD2. With V trimmed by 4 bases and J by 0 bases, 5 bases remained unmatched. The CDR3 runs to 15 residues. Germline V lookup: CDR1 PRHDT, CDR2 FYEKMQ (reference sequence). The CDR3 is CASSSGTTNQETQYF. CDR3 nucleotide sequence: TGTGCCAGCAGCTCCGGGACTACGAACCAAGAGACCCAGTACTTC.

This clone has a handful of counts. V is TRBV13 and J is TRBJ1-6; no clear D gene. V lost 7 bases and J lost 1, with 5 bases in between. Germline V gene lookup returns CDR1 PRHDT and CDR2 FYEKMQ (reference sequence). The CDR3 extends over 13 amino acids. The CDR3 reads CASKQSYNSPLHF. CDR3 nucleotides: TGTGCCAGCAAACAGTCCTATAATTCACCCCTCCACTTT.

The chain links TRBV5-4 to TRBJ2-4; 7 bases align to TRBD1. Trimming removed 0 bases from V and 11 bases from J; junction bases left unmatched: 5. CDR1 and CDR2 (germline): SGHNT, YYREEE (reference sequence). CDR3 size: 13 residues. The CDR3 coding sequence is TGTGCCAGCAGCTTGGGACAGGGCCCTTTTCAGTACTTC. Its protein product is CASSLGQGPFQYF.

This clone was counted between two and nine times. The chain has TRBV15 and TRBJ2-7, with D tentatively TRBD1 (6 bases). V lost 5 bases and J 2 bases, leaving 10 bases between the germline ends. CDR3 length: 13 amino acids. In germline, CDR1 is LNHNV, CDR2 YYDKDF (reference sequence). This chain's CDR3 is CATSHDRTYEQYF. CDR3 sequence (DNA): TGTGCCACCAGCCACGACAGGACCTACGAGCAGTACTTC.

The J gene is TRBJ2-1, the V gene TRBV29-1; 10 bases are shared with TRBD2. The CDR3 is 17 amino acids. CDR1 and CDR2 (germline): SQVTM, ANQGSEA. V dropped 1 base and J dropped 0; count of bases not matched to a gene: 6. CDR3 nucleotide sequence: TGCAGCGTTGAAGGGGGTAGCGGGGGGTTCTCCTACAATGAGCAGTTCTTC. Its translation: CSVEGGSGGFSYNEQFF.

V gene TRBV5-1 combines with J gene TRBJ1-1; D is unresolved. Trimming pared 0 bases from V and 3 bases from J, leaving 12 bases between. CDR3 size: 15 residues. CDR1 is SGHRS and CDR2 is YFSETQ in the germline V gene. CDR3 DNA sequence: TGCGCCAGCAGCTTGGAGCAGCCTCTCCACACTGAAGCTTTCTTT. Amino acid sequence: CASSLEQPLHTEAFF.

There are a few counts of this clone. V and J are TRBV29-1 and TRBJ2-1; 9 bases align to TRBD1. V trimming: 6 bases; J trimming: 7 bases; junction bases outside the gene matches: 13. Germline lookup yields CDR1 SQVTM and CDR2 ANQGSEA. The CDR3 is 15 amino acids. CDR3 sequence (DNA): TGCAGCGTCGCTACAGGGGGCACGGTAGGAAATGAGCAGTTCTTC. It translates to CSVATGGTVGNEQFF.

This clone has a handful of counts. The chain couples TRBV5-1 to TRBJ2-3, with a tentative D call TRBD1 (5 bases). This CDR3 is 13 amino acids long. Germline V gene sequence: CDR1 SGHRS, CDR2 YFSETQ. The V end was cut by 7 bases, the J end by 4 bases, with 13 bases between. The CDR3 DNA reads as TGCGCCAGCGGAAAGGGGTCCGCAGATACGCAGTATTTT. Translation gives CASGKGSADTQYF.

This clone was seen a handful of times. CDR3 DNA: TGTGCCAGCAGCTTAGCGTTGGGACCGTCGGTGGAAAAACTGTTTTTT. Translation: CASSLALGPSVEKLFF. The chain recombines TRBV7-9 with TRBJ1-4; D may be TRBD1 (5 bases). The CDR3 length is 16 residues. Germline-derived CDR1 and CDR2 are SEHNR and FQNEAQ (reference sequence). V was clipped by 0 bases and J by 8 bases, with 16 bases between them.

This clone was counted only a few times. The CDR3 DNA reads TGCGCCAGCAGCCAAGATCTTGGCAGGGGAACCTACGAGCAGTACTTC. Translated: CASSQDLGRGTYEQYF. The chain couples TRBV4-1 to TRBJ2-7; D is possibly TRBD1 (6 bases). CDR3 length equals 16 residues. V was shortened by 0 bases and J by 2 bases, with 14 bases between the two germline ends. Germline V gives CDR1 MGHRA, CDR2 YSYEKL.

The chain joins TRBV10-1 to TRBJ2-1, with no clear D. Per the germline V gene, CDR1 is WNHNN and CDR2 is SYGVQD (reference sequence). This CDR3 contains 12 residues. V shed 0 bases and J shed 6 bases, with 3 bases lying between them. CDR3 nucleotide sequence: TGCGCCAGCAGTGAGTCAGGCAATGAGCAGTTCTTC. Translating gives CASSESGNEQFF.

This clone was detected only a few times. The chain recombines TRBV29-1 with TRBJ2-1; either TRBD1 or TRBD2 may fit D (7 bases each). There are 11 residues in the CDR3. The V gene's germline CDR1 is SQVTM and CDR2 ANQGSEA. The germline V and J ends were trimmed by 4 bases and 12 bases, with 13 bases remaining between them. Written as DNA, the CDR3 is TGCAGCGTTGGGATCAGGGGGGGGCAGTTCTTC. Translated, it gives CSVGIRGGQFF.

V gene TRBV6-4 combines with J gene TRBJ2-3, with a possible D match to TRBD1 (5 bases). The CDR3 covers 15 residues. Germline CDR1 and CDR2: MRHNA and SNTAGT. The ends were cut back, 4 bases at V and 0 bases at J, with 11 bases in the middle. In DNA, the CDR3 is TGTGCCAGCAGTGTGAGGACAACTAGCACAGATACGCAGTATTTT. It specifies CASSVRTTSTDTQYF.

V and J are TRBV15 and TRBJ1-2; TRBD1 aligns across 10 bases. Germline V gives CDR1 LNHNV, CDR2 YYDKDF (reference sequence). V dropped 5 bases and J dropped 6; count of bases not matched to a gene: 6. The CDR3 has 14 residues. DNA for the CDR3: TGTGCCACCAGCCCTACGACAGGGGGCCATGGCTACACCTTC. Protein sequence: CATSPTTGGHGYTF. Based on the CDR3 plus reference TRBV15 and TRBJ1-2, the full variable domain is DAMVIQNPRYQVTQFGKPVTLSCSQTLNHNVMYWYQQKSSQAPKLLFHYYDKDFNNEADTPDNFQSRRPNTSFCFLDIRSPGLGDTAMYLCATSPTTGGHGYTFGSGTRLTVV.

The rearrangement links TRBV6-5 to TRBJ2-5; 7 nucleotides line up with TRBD2. CDR3 length: 16 amino acids. With V trimmed by 0 bases and J by 2 bases, 6 bases remained unmatched. Germline-derived CDR1 and CDR2 are MNHEY and SVGAGI. The CDR3 bases are TGTGCCAGCAGTTACTCGTCAGGGACTACTCAAGAGACCCAGTACTTC. It yields the protein CASSYSSGTTQETQYF.

V usage is TRBV11-2 and J usage is TRBJ1-1; D is unclear. V was trimmed by 4 bases and J by 7 bases, leaving 10 bases between them. In germline, CDR1 is SGHAT, CDR2 FQNNGV. CDR3 length: 12 residues. CDR3 amino acids: CASSSTQIEAFF. The CDR3 DNA is TGTGCCAGCAGCTCCACCCAAATTGAAGCTTTCTTT.

The sample holds a few counts of this clone. The V call is TRBV10-3, the J call TRBJ2-3; D gene ambiguous. The V end lost 7 bases, the J end lost 2 bases, and 10 bases lay between the germline ends. The CDR3 runs 13 residues. CDR1 is ENHRY, CDR2 SYGVKD, per germline. In DNA, the CDR3 is TGTGCCATCACCGGACGGACCACAGATACGCAGTATTTT. Translated, it gives CAITGRTTDTQYF.

The chain combines TRBV23-1 with TRBJ1-2; D gene uncertain. TRBV23-1 is noted as an ORF with a role that remains uncertain. CDR3 length: 15 amino acids. With 0 bases removed from V and 2 bases from J, the gap between germline ends came to 10 bases. The CDR3 loop reads CASSQSQQPNYGYTF. In nucleotides, the CDR3 is TGCGCCAGCAGTCAATCGCAGCAGCCGAACTATGGCTACACCTTC.

Of note for this clone: The same CDR3 arises from other DNA sequences in this sample as well. The J gene is TRBJ1-1, the V gene TRBV30; possibly TRBD1 for D (5 bases). The V gene lost 0 bases and the J gene lost 8 bases, with 10 bases spanning the gap. Germline CDR1 and CDR2: GTSNPN and SVGIG (reference sequence). The CDR3 totals 12 residues. CDR3 amino acids: CAWSVLGGEAFF. CDR3 nucleotides: TGTGCCTGGAGTGTACTGGGGGGAGAAGCTTTCTTT.